The rows below give T cell receptor beta chains drawn from one sample of a study of CD8+CD57+ T cells in acquired aplastic anemia. TCRdb called the reads again in MiXCR, with one record for every CDR3 protein. The table lists roughly 150,000 distinct CDR3 sequences, approximately 43% of them singletons. Source material: sorted CD4+, CD8+, or CD8+CD57+ T cells (not recorded which) from PBMCs. These receptors were taken from a human donor in good health. Both conserved end residues are part of each CDR3. Fields, in order: V gene, clone size, CDR3 protein. A row's size may be missing; if present it is once, few, many or a size class.

TRBV7-9 many CASSLRGTVAITGELFF
TRBV4-3 once CASSQEYAGAYNEQFF
TRBV24-1 few CATSGMGDQPQHF
TRBV20-1 NA CSASPAVGYTF
TRBV24-1 few CATSDTNSKNIQYF
TRBV7-6 NA CASSSRDRDYGYTF
TRBV2 many CASRTQGQGWDTF
TRBV6-2/TRBV6-3 NA CASRKTGSSYNSPLHF
TRBV5-1 NA CASSFQGGETQYF
TRBV6-1 NA CASPDRVSNEQFF
TRBV20-1 few CSATGPNYGYTF
TRBV7-2 many CASSSGQALNEKLFF
TRBV24-1 NA CATSDGSEPQHF
TRBV20-1 many CSAGGLAELYNEQFF
TRBV5-4 NA CASSLGGGGALGTQYF
TRBV5-6 NA CASSPRRVSSYNEQFF
TRBV2 NA CASSLSGNQPQYF
TRBV7-3 NA CASSPGTGDTQYF
TRBV20-1 many CSAREGQGFSEKLFF
TRBV7-6 NA CASSLVTGAYEQYF
TRBV7-8 NA CASSSRGWRNTGELFF
TRBV5-1 many CASSLAAQQETQYF
TRBV11-1 NA CASSTTRTGQDRETQYF
TRBV6-6 few CASSYNQNQPQHF
TRBV2 few CASSYTGGGTEAFF
TRBV27 NA CASLGYNEQFF
TRBV6-1 NA CASSVSLPLPYGYTF
TRBV10-3 NA CAIPNFEDNEQFF
TRBV15 many CATSGGTGWTDTQYF
TRBV6-1 many CASRDTGGTDTQYF
TRBV7-8 NA CASRGWVSGVQETQYF
TRBV7-9 few CASSLGVPGRRETQYF
TRBV20-1 once CSATTGLGYEQYF
TRBV6-5 many CASRFTGFGETQYF
TRBV10-1 many CASSGQLSTDTQYF
TRBV2 NA CASSPGGGIEKLFF
TRBV20-1 NA CSARDPGYVNGYTF
TRBV9 NA CASSPGQTDEQFF
TRBV7-2 many CASSLDSYQPQHF
TRBV7-9 NA CASSLAWETQYF
TRBV19 once CASKSTGPNTEAFF
TRBV2 few CASSSTTGYEQYF
TRBV27 few CASSFSVSNQPQHF
TRBV2 NA CASRTSGGADEQFF
TRBV18 NA CASRGSSNTEAFF
TRBV2 NA CASSPGVVGETQYF
TRBV2 NA CASRGGETQYF
TRBV12-3/TRBV12-4 NA CASSLISSGNTIYF
TRBV2 NA CASSESGGPGSYTF
TRBV3-1 NA CASSQVMTGGELFF
TRBV7-9 few CASSPWVRAEAFF
TRBV28 few CASSLPRGSSGNTIYF
TRBV9 many CASSVTTTADTQYF